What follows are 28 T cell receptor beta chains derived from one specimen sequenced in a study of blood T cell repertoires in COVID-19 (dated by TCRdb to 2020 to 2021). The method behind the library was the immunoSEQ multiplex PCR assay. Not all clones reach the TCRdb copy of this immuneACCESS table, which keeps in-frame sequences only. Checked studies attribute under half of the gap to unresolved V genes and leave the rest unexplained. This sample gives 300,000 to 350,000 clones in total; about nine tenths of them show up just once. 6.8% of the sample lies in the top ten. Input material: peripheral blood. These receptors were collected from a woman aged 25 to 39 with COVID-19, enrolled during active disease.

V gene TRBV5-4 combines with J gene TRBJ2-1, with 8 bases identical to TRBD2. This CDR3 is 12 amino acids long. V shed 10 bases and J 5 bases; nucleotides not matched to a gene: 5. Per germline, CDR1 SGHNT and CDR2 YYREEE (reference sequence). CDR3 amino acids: CASGSGDNEQFF. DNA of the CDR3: TGTGCCTCAGGTAGCGGGGACAATGAGCAGTTCTTC.

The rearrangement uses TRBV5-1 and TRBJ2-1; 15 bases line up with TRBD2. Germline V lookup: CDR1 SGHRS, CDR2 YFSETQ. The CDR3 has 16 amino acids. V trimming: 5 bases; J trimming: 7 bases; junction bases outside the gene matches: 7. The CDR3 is CASRLPGLAGGNEQFF. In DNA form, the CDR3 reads TGCGCCAGCAGATTGCCGGGACTAGCGGGAGGAAATGAGCAGTTCTTC.

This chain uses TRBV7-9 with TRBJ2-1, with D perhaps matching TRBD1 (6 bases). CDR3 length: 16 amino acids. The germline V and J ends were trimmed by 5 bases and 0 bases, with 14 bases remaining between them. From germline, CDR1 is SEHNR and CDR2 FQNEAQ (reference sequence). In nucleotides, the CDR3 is TGTGCCAGCAGCGAGACAGGCCTTCTCTCCTACAATGAGCAGTTCTTC. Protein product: CASSETGLLSYNEQFF.

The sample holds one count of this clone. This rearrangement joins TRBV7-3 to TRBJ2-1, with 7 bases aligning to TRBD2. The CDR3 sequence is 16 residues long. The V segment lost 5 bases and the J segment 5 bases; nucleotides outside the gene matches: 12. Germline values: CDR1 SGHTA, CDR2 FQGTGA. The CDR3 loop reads CASSPRGGSANNEQFF. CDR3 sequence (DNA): TGTGCCAGCAGCCCAAGAGGCGGGAGTGCGAACAATGAGCAGTTCTTC.

CDR3 protein: CASSMLLGAGYGYTF. CDR3 DNA: TGTGCCAGTAGTATGTTGTTGGGGGCCGGGTATGGCTACACCTTC. The chain uses TRBV19 and TRBJ1-2; perhaps TRBD1 as D (6 bases). The length of the CDR3 is 15 residues. Germline assignment: CDR1 LNHDA and CDR2 SQIVND (reference sequence). V dropped 3 bases and J dropped 5 bases, with 16 bases sitting between them.

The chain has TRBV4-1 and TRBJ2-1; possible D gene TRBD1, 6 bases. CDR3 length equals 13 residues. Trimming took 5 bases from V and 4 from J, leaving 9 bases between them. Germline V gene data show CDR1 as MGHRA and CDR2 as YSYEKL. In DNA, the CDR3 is TGCGCCAGCAGCTACAGGGAGTACAATGAGCAGTTCTTC. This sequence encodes CASSYREYNEQFF.

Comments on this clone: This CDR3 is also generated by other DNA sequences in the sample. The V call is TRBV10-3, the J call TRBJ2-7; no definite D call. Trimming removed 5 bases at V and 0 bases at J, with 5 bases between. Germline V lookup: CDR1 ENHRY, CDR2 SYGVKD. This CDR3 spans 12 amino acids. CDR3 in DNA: TGTGCCATCAGTCCTAGCTCCTACGAGCAGTACTTC. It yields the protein CAISPSSYEQYF.

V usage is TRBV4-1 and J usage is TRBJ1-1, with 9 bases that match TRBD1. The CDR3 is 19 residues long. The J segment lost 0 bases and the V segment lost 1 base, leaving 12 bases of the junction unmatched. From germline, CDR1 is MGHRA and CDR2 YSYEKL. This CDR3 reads CASSQVPAGQGNMNTEAFF. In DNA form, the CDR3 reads TGCGCCAGCAGCCAAGTGCCGGCGGGACAGGGAAACATGAACACTGAAGCTTTCTTT.

CDR3 coding DNA: TGTGCCAGCAGCTTAGCCGGGACTCTCAATGAGCAGTTCTTC. Protein sequence: CASSLAGTLNEQFF. The chain has TRBV7-2 and TRBJ2-1, with a tentative D call TRBD2 (6 bases). Germline CDR1 reads SGHTA; CDR2 reads FQGNSA. Deletions cut 0 bases from V and 6 bases from J, with 9 bases between. The CDR3 is 14 residues long.

The chain's CDR3 is CASSWGDVNTEAFF. DNA of the CDR3: TGTGCCAGCAGTTGGGGGGACGTCAACACTGAAGCTTTCTTT. The chain combines TRBV6-6 with TRBJ1-1; a weak D match, TRBD1 (5 bases). CDR3 length: 14 amino acids. V lost 4 bases and J lost 2, with 11 bases in between. Germline lookup yields CDR1 MNHNY and CDR2 SVGAGI (reference sequence).

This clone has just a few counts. Here the CDR3 reads CASSYSWTGVNTIYF. For the CDR3, the DNA is TGTGCCAGCAGTTACTCCTGGACAGGGGTAAACACCATATATTTT. The V call is TRBV6-5, the J call TRBJ1-3; 9 bases are a match to TRBD1. Germline V CDR1 and CDR2: MNHEY, SVGAGI. Losses at the gene ends were 0 bases for V and 6 bases for J; bases not matched to a gene: 3. CDR3 size: 15 residues.

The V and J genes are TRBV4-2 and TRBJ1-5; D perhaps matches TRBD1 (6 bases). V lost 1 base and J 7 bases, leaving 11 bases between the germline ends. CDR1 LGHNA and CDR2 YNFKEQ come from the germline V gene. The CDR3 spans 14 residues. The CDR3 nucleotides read TGTGCCAGCAGCCAAGTTGCAGGGGACCAGCCCCAGCATTTT. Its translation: CASSQVAGDQPQHF.

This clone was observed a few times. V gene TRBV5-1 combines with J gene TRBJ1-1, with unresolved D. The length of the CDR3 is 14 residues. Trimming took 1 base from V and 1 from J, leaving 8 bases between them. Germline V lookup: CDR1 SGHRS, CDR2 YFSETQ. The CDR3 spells CASSLSFSNTEAFF. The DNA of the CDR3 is TGCGCCAGCAGCTTGTCGTTTTCGAACACTGAAGCTTTCTTT.

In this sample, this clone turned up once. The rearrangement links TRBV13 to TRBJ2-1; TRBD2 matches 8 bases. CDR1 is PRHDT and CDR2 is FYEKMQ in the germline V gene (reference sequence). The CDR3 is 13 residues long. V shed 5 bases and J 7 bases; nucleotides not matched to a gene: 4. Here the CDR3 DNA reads TGTGCCAGCAGCAGCGGGACTAGTAATGAGCAGTTCTTC. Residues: CASSSGTSNEQFF.

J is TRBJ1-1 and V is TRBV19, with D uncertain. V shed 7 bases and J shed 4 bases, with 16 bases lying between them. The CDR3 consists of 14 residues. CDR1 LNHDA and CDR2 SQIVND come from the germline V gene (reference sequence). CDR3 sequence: CASKVEGIGTEAFF. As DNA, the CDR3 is TGTGCCAGTAAAGTGGAGGGAATAGGCACTGAAGCTTTCTTT. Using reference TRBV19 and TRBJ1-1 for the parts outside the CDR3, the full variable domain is DGGITQSPKYLFRKEGQNVTLSCEQNLNHDAMYWYRQDPGQGLRLIYYSQIVNDFQKGDIAEGYSVSREKKESFPLTVTSAQKNPTAFYLCASKVEGIGTEAFFGQGTRLTVV.

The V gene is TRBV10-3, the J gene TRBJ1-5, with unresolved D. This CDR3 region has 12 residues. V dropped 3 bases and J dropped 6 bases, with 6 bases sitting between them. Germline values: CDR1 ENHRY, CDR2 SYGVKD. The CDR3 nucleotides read TGTGCCATCAGTGACGAGGTTCAGCCCCAGCATTTT. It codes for CAISDEVQPQHF.

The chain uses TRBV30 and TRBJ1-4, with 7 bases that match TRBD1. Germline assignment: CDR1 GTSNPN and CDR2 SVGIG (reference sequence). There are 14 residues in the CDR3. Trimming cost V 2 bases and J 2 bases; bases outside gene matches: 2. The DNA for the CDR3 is TGTGCCTGGAGTAAACAGGGGACTAATGAAAAACTGTTTTTT. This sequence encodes CAWSKQGTNEKLFF. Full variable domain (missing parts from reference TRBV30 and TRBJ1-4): SQTIHQWPATLVQPVGSPLSLECTVEGTSNPNLYWYRQAAGRGLQLLFYSVGIGQISSEVPQNLSASRPQDRQFILSSKKLLLSDSGFYLCAWSKQGTNEKLFFGSGTQLSVL.

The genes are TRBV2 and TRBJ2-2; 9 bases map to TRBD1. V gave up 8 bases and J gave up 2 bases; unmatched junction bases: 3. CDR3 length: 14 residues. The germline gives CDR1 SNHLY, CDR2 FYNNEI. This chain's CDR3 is CASGTGINTGELFF. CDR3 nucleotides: TGTGCCAGCGGGACAGGGATTAACACCGGGGAGCTGTTTTTT.

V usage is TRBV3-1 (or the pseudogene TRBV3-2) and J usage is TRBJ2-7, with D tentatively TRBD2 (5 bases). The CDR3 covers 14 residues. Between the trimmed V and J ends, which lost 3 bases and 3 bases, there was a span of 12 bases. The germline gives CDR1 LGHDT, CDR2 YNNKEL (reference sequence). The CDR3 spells CASSHPPGDYEQYF. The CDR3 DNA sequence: TGTGCCAGCAGCCACCCCCCCGGGGACTACGAGCAGTACTTC.

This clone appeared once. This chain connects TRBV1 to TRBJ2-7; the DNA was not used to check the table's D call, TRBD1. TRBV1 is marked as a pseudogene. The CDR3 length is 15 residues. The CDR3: CTSSHRDRGSYEQYF. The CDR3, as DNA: TGCACCAGCAGCCACCGGGACAGGGGATCCTACGAGCAGTACTTC.

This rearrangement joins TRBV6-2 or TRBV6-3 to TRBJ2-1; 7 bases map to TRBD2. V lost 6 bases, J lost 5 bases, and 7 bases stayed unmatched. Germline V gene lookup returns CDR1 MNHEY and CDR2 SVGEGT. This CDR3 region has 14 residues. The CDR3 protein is CASRPSGSNNEQFF. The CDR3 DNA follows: TGTGCCAGCAGGCCTAGCGGTTCGAACAATGAGCAGTTCTTC.

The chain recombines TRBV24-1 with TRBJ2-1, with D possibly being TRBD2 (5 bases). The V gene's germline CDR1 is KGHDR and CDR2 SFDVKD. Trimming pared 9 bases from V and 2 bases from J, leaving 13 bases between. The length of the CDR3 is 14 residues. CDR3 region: CATGQERPYNEQFF. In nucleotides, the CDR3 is TGTGCCACCGGCCAAGAGCGGCCCTACAATGAGCAGTTCTTC.

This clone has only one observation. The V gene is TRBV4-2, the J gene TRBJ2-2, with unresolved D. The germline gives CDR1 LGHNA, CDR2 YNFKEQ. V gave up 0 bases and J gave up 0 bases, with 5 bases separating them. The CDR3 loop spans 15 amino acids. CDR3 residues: CASSQEGTNTGELFF. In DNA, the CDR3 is TGTGCCAGCAGCCAAGAGGGCACGAACACCGGGGAGCTGTTTTTT.

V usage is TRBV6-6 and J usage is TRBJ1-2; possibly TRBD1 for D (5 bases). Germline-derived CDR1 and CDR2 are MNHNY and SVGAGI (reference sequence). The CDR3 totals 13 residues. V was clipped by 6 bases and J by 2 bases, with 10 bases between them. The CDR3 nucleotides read TGTGCCAGCAGCACCGACAGAAACTATGGCTACACCTTC. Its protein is CASSTDRNYGYTF.

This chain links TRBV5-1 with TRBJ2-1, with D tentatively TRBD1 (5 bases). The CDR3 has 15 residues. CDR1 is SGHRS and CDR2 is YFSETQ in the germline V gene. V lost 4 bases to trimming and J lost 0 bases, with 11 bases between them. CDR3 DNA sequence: TGCGCCAGCAGCACGACAGTAAGCTCCTACAATGAGCAGTTCTTC. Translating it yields CASSTTVSSYNEQFF.

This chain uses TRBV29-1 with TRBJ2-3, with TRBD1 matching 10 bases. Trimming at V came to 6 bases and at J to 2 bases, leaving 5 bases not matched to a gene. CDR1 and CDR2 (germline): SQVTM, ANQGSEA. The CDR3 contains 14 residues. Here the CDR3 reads CSVPGQGYTDTQYF. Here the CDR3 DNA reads TGCAGCGTCCCGGGACAGGGGTACACAGATACGCAGTATTTT.

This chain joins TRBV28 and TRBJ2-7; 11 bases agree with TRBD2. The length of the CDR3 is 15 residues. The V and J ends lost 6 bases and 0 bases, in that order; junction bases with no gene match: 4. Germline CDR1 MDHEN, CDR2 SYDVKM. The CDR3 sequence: CASSPLAGGSYEQYF. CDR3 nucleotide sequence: TGTGCCAGCAGCCCTCTAGCGGGAGGCTCCTACGAGCAGTACTTC.

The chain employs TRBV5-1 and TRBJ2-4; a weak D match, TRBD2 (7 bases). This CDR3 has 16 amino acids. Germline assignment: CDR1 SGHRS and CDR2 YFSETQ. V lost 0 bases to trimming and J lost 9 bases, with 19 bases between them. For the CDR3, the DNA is TGCGCCAGCAGCTTGGAATCAGCAAGGGGAGGGGGCATTCAGTACTTC. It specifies CASSLESARGGGIQYF.